This T cell receptor (beta chain) was sequenced during a study of T cell responses to AZD1222 COVID-19 vaccine. Assay: immunoSEQ multiplex PCR; the TCRdb copy retains only in-frame clones and omits some. The sample has about 130,000 clones, approximately 88% seen once; the top ten hold 3.5% to 5%. The CDR3 loop spans 14 amino acids. The ends were cut back, 5 bases at V and 1 base at J, with 11 bases in the middle. CDR1 and CDR2 (germline): MNHEY, SMNVEV (reference sequence). This TCR was sampled from an adult in good health. The chain joins TRBV27 to TRBJ1-1; D is unresolved. The sample here was peripheral blood, taken on day 0 of AZD1222 vaccination. CDR3 DNA sequence: TGTGCCAGCAGTCTAGCGCGGGGGAACACTGAAGCTTTCTTT. Its protein product is CASSLARGNTEAFF.